The next 17 T cell receptor beta chains were all read from a single sample in a study of blood T cells in healthy people across ages. With a J-beta primer mix and a sample-barcoded 5' primer, a second PCR ran 7 to 11 cycles. TCRdb ran MiXCR on the 5' RACE reads and lists one entry per CDR3 protein. The repertoire consists of around 700,000 distinct CDR3 sequences, with about 25% occurring once and the leading ten covering around 9.2%. These same records also appear under a second study, on T cells of mothers and their children.

Sequencing was performed on blood. These receptors were obtained from a boy under 18 in good health.

This clonotype was picked up a small number of times. The genes are TRBV5-4 and TRBJ2-5, with 11 positions matching TRBD2. The junction had 5 bases not matched to a gene; V was cut back by 4 bases and J by 3 bases. There are 15 residues in the CDR3. Germline lookup yields CDR1 SGHNT and CDR2 YYREEE (reference sequence). The CDR3 loop is CASSTALAGEETQYF. DNA of the CDR3: TGTGCCAGCAGCACCGCACTAGCGGGAGAAGAGACCCAGTACTTC.

A few counts support this clonotype. For the CDR3, the DNA is TGTGCCAGCAGCAAACCAGCGGGAGTCCAAATATTAGGGAATGAGCAGTTCTTC. Its translation is CASSKPAGVQILGNEQFF. V and J are TRBV21-1 and TRBJ2-1; the D call TRBD2 from the table was never checked on the DNA. TRBV21-1 is tagged as a pseudogene. CDR3 length equals 18 residues.

This sequence joins TRBV6-5 and TRBJ1-2; possibly TRBD1 for D (6 bases). This CDR3 spans 11 amino acids. The germline V gene encodes CDR1 MNHEY and CDR2 SVGAGI. Trimming shortened V by 11 bases and J by 6 bases, and 13 bases separated the two germline ends. The CDR3 sequence: CAVLKGDGYTF. The CDR3 DNA follows: TGTGCCGTCCTAAAGGGGGATGGCTACACCTTC.

The sample holds a few counts of this clonotype. This chain joins TRBV29-1 and TRBJ2-2, with 9 bases matching TRBD1. The CDR3 totals 16 residues. CDR1 and CDR2 from the germline V gene are SQVTM and ANQGSEA. V shed 0 bases and J 3 bases; nucleotides not matched to a gene: 5. The CDR3 sequence: CSVEDPRTGDTGELFF. CDR3 DNA sequence: TGCAGCGTTGAAGATCCTCGGACAGGGGACACCGGGGAGCTGTTTTTT.

This clonotype was observed at least ten times. V gene TRBV12-3 or TRBV12-4 combines with J gene TRBJ1-2; D perhaps matches TRBD1 (5 bases). There are 12 residues in the CDR3. V lost 1 base and J 7 bases, leaving 7 bases between the germline ends. The CDR3: CASSLGGIGYTF. CDR3 coding DNA: TGTGCCAGCAGTTTAGGGGGGATTGGCTACACCTTC.

To note about this clonotype: At one of its ends the junction is not consistent with the germline gene, which may arise from a read error. The gene calls are TRBV27 and TRBJ2-4; D ambiguous. Germline V CDR1 and CDR2: MNHEY, SMNVEV (reference sequence). CDR3 length: 14 amino acids. CDR3 region: CASSFGVARSIQCF. The CDR3, as DNA: TGTGCCAGCAGTTTTGGGGTAGCCCGAAGCATTCAGTGCTTC.

V and J are TRBV5-1 and TRBJ2-5; TRBD1 matches 7 bases. The CDR3 is 16 residues long. Germline trimming cut 5 bases from V and 5 bases from J; bases unmatched to any gene: 15. The germline V gene has CDR1 SGHRS and CDR2 YFSETQ. In nucleotides, the CDR3 is TGCGCCAGCAGTCCATCCACGGGACAGTTAAAGGAGACCCAGTACTTC. Its protein product is CASSPSTGQLKETQYF.

This clonotype was seen more than once but under ten times. The CDR3 DNA is TGTGCCAGCAGACTCACTTCGGGGATATACTACGAGCAGTACTTC. It specifies CASRLTSGIYYEQYF. The chain couples TRBV6-2 or TRBV6-3 to TRBJ2-7, with a tentative D call TRBD2 (5 bases). From germline, CDR1 is MNHEY and CDR2 SVGEGT. This CDR3 region has 15 residues. The V end was cut by 6 bases, the J end by 3 bases, with 18 bases between.

The J gene is TRBJ1-2, the V gene TRBV5-1; D remains unclear. This CDR3 is built from 14 residues. CDR1 is SGHRS and CDR2 is YFSETQ in the germline V gene. The germline V and J ends were trimmed by 0 bases and 8 bases, with 14 bases remaining between them. The CDR3, as DNA: TGCGCCAGCAGCTTGGATCCGGAGGTCCGGGGCTACACCTTC. Translating it yields CASSLDPEVRGYTF.

This clonotype was counted between two and nine times. The chain couples TRBV2 to TRBJ1-6; D unclear. The length of the CDR3 is 19 residues. Trimming cost V 2 bases and J 0 bases, with 17 bases left between them. CDR1 is SNHLY and CDR2 is FYNNEI in the germline V gene. Here the CDR3 DNA reads TGTGCCAGCAGTGAATCTAGGGTTTTCGGGAGCTCCTATAATTCACCCCTCCACTTT. Residues: CASSESRVFGSSYNSPLHF.

The J gene is TRBJ2-3, the V gene TRBV20-1; 10 bases fit TRBD2. The CDR3 consists of 15 residues. Looked up from germline, CDR1 is DFQATT and CDR2 is SNEGSKA (reference sequence). The J segment lost 1 base and the V segment lost 3 bases, leaving 4 bases of the junction unmatched. CDR3 in amino acids: CSASPGTSGTDTQYF. In DNA form, the CDR3 reads TGCAGTGCTAGTCCTGGGACTAGCGGCACAGATACGCAGTATTTT.

Only a few counts were recorded for this clonotype. The CDR3 coding sequence is TGTGCCAGCAGCCCCGCTTTAGGATCGGCAGATACGCAGTATTTT. Translated: CASSPALGSADTQYF. The rearrangement joins TRBV7-3 to TRBJ2-3; D is ambiguous. V gave up 5 bases and J gave up 4 bases, with 16 bases separating them. CDR1 is SGHTA and CDR2 is FQGTGA in the germline V gene. The CDR3 totals 15 residues.

This clonotype was seen a few times. The genes are TRBV4-3 and TRBJ2-4, with 8 bases aligning to TRBD1. The J segment lost 8 bases and the V segment lost 4 bases, leaving 10 bases of the junction unmatched. Germline lookup yields CDR1 LGHNA and CDR2 YSLEER. The CDR3 has 15 residues. CDR3 coding DNA: TGCGCCAGCAGCCCCTCCGGGCAGGGGGCATACATTCAGTACTTC. Protein sequence: CASSPSGQGAYIQYF.

In this sample, this clonotype turned up a few times. The J gene is TRBJ2-7, the V gene TRBV13, with 15 bases that match TRBD2. The germline gives CDR1 PRHDT, CDR2 FYEKMQ (reference sequence). Trimming at V came to 5 bases and at J to 1 base, leaving 3 bases not matched to a gene. This CDR3 region has 16 residues. The CDR3 nucleotides read TGTGCCAGCAGCCCCGGGACTAGCGGGAGGTCCTACGAGCAGTACTTC. Amino acid sequence: CASSPGTSGRSYEQYF.

The rearrangement joins TRBV7-9 to TRBJ2-1, with D possibly matching TRBD2 (6 bases). The DNA end is more similar to TRBJ2-7, so the J call may be wrong. The CDR3 is 14 residues long. Germline V gives CDR1 SEHNR, CDR2 FQNEAQ (reference sequence). DNA for the CDR3: TGTGCCGGCACCCTAGACGGGAGTCTCTACGAGCAGTACTTC. It encodes CAGTLDGSLYEQYF.

This clonotype was seen a few times. The J gene is TRBJ2-2, the V gene TRBV28; TRBD1 matches 8 bases. The V gene end was trimmed by 1 base and the J gene end by 6 bases; junction bases not matched to a gene: 10. This CDR3 spans 17 amino acids. The germline gives CDR1 MDHEN, CDR2 SYDVKM. CDR3 coding DNA: TGTGCCAGCAGTTTATATCAGGGGGCAATTTATGCCGGGGAGCTGTTTTTT. Encoded protein: CASSLYQGAIYAGELFF.

V and J are TRBV5-1 and TRBJ2-1; D might be TRBD1 or TRBD2, each matching 5 bases. V lost 1 base and J lost 0, with 11 bases in between. The CDR3 totals 16 residues. Germline assignment: CDR1 SGHRS and CDR2 YFSETQ. As DNA, the CDR3 is TGCGCCAGCAGCTTGTACGGGACGGGCTCCTACAATGAGCAGTTCTTC. Translated: CASSLYGTGSYNEQFF. The full variable domain, in which reference TRBV5-1 and TRBJ2-1 provide the parts outside the CDR3, is KAGVTQTPRYLIKTRGQQVTLSCSPISGHRSVSWYQQTPGQGLQFLFEYFSETQRNKGNFPGRFSGRQFSNSRSEMNVSTLELGDSALYLCASSLYGTGSYNEQFFGPGTRLTVL.